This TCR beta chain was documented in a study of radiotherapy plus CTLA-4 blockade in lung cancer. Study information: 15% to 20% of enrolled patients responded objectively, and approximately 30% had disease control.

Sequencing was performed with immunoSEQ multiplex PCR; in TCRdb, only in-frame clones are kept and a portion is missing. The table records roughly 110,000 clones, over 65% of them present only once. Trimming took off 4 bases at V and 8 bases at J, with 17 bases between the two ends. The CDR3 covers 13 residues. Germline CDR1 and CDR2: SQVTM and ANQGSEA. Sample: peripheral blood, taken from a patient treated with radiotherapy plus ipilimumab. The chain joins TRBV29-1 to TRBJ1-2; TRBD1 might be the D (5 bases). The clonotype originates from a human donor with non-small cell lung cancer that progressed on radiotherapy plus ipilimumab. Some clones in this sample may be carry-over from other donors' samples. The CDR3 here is CSVGVGQVSGYTF. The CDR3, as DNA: TGCAGCGTTGGGGTGGGGCAGGTCAGCGGCTACACCTTC.